The 27 T cell receptor beta chains in this list originate from one sample, sequenced in a study of shared clonotypes between healthy human individuals. Measured with immunoSEQ multiplex PCR; TCRdb has only the in-frame clones, and not every one. The sample holds 2.3 million or so clones, 85% to 95% seen once. The sample taken for sequencing was naive CD4+ T cells from PBMCs. The subset denotes: CD45RA+ positively selected. The origin of the receptors is a young man in good health. Some clones in this sample may be carry-over from other donors' samples.

This chain uses TRBV13 with TRBJ1-2; TRBD1 agrees at 8 bases. Germline lookup yields CDR1 PRHDT and CDR2 FYEKMQ (reference sequence). The CDR3 consists of 16 residues. V was pared by 0 bases and J by 0 bases, with 3 bases of the junction left unmatched. CDR3 protein: CASSLGTGDSNYGYTF. DNA of the CDR3: TGTGCCAGCAGCTTAGGGACAGGGGATTCTAACTATGGCTACACCTTC. Looking up the rest from reference TRBV13 and TRBJ1-2 gives the full variable domain: AAGVIQSPRHLIKEKRETATLKCYPIPRHDTVYWYQQGPGQDPQFLISFYEKMQSDKGSIPDRFSAQQFSDYHSELNMSSLELGDSALYFCASSLGTGDSNYGYTFGSGTRLTVV.

The gene calls are TRBV5-6 and TRBJ1-3, with 7 positions matching TRBD1. The CDR3 is 16 amino acids. The V gene end was trimmed by 0 bases and the J gene end by 4 bases; junction bases not matched to a gene: 7. Germline loops: CDR1 SGHDT, CDR2 YYEEEE. Here the CDR3 reads CASSLAPTGAGNTIYF. CDR3 DNA sequence: TGTGCCAGCAGCTTGGCACCTACAGGGGCCGGAAACACCATATATTTT.

The V and J genes are TRBV2 and TRBJ2-7; 7 bases line up with TRBD1. J was trimmed by 3 bases and V by 7 bases; bases with no gene match: 9. The CDR3 length is 14 residues. The germline V gene encodes CDR1 SNHLY and CDR2 FYNNEI. This CDR3 reads CASTPDRIIYEQYF. The CDR3 DNA sequence: TGTGCCAGCACTCCGGACAGGATCATCTACGAGCAGTACTTC.

In DNA form, the CDR3 reads TGCGCCAGCAAACGACTAGCGGGACCCCGAGAGACCCAGTACTTC. Residues: CASKRLAGPRETQYF. The genes are TRBV10-2 and TRBJ2-5; 11 nucleotides align to TRBD2. The CDR3 has 15 residues. The germline V gene has CDR1 WSHSY and CDR2 SAAADI. V shed 7 bases and J 4 bases; nucleotides not matched to a gene: 8.

Regarding this clone: The identical CDR3 is also encoded by other nucleotide sequences in the sample. This chain links TRBV7-3 with TRBJ2-5; 7 bases align to TRBD1. V shed 5 bases, J shed 2 bases, and the junction held 2 bases outside the gene matches. This CDR3 comprises 13 residues. Per germline, CDR1 SGHTA and CDR2 FQGTGA. This chain's CDR3 is CASSQGQQETQYF. The CDR3 coding sequence is TGTGCCAGCAGCCAGGGACAGCAAGAGACCCAGTACTTC.

V and J are TRBV7-2 and TRBJ2-1; D possibly corresponds to TRBD2 (5 bases). CDR3 length: 15 residues. V gave up 6 bases and J gave up 6 bases, with 18 bases separating them. Looked up from germline, CDR1 is SGHTA and CDR2 is FQGNSA. CDR3 region: CASRPWTSKANEQFF. CDR3 in DNA: TGTGCCAGCAGACCATGGACTTCAAAGGCCAATGAGCAGTTCTTC.

The chain links TRBV5-1 to TRBJ2-1; D call uncertain. Deletions cut 4 bases from V and 0 bases from J, with 14 bases between. CDR3 length: 16 residues. Germline-derived CDR1 and CDR2 are SGHRS and YFSETQ. The CDR3, as DNA: TGCGCCAGCAGCGCCTCGACTGGAAGCTCCTACAATGAGCAGTTCTTC. This codes for CASSASTGSSYNEQFF.

The chain has TRBV6-1 and TRBJ1-4; D might be TRBD1 (6 bases). The CDR3 runs to 14 residues. V lost 7 bases and J 6 bases, leaving 15 bases between the germline ends. CDR1 is MNHNS, CDR2 SASEGT, per germline. The CDR3 DNA reads as TGTGCCAGCACCCACCGGGACATTGATGAAAAACTGTTTTTT. It translates to CASTHRDIDEKLFF.

The V gene is TRBV19, the J gene TRBJ2-1; no firm D call. The ends were cut back, 5 bases at V and 5 bases at J, with 10 bases in the middle. The CDR3 sequence is 13 residues long. The V gene's germline CDR1 is LNHDA and CDR2 SQIVND (reference sequence). The CDR3 loop is CASSPRPDNEQFF. CDR3 bases: TGTGCCAGTAGTCCTCGTCCCGACAATGAGCAGTTCTTC.

With regard to this clone: Other nucleotide sequences from this sample produce the same CDR3. The chain recombines TRBV5-1 with TRBJ2-5, with a possible D match to TRBD1 (5 bases). The CDR3 is made up of 14 amino acids. Trimming stripped 3 bases from V and 2 bases from J, with 11 bases between. Germline values: CDR1 SGHRS, CDR2 YFSETQ. CDR3 sequence (DNA): TGCGCCAGCAGCTCCTTAGCAGGGCAAGAGACCCAGTACTTC. Translated: CASSSLAGQETQYF.

This sequence joins TRBV6-5 and TRBJ1-1, with a weak D call TRBD1 (6 bases). Trimming stripped 2 bases from V and 6 bases from J, with 13 bases between. The germline CDR1 and CDR2 sequences are MNHEY and SVGAGI. The CDR3 sequence is 14 residues long. CDR3 in DNA: TGTGCCAGCAGTTACCCCGGGGGGGGGCCTGAAGCTTTCTTT. Translating gives CASSYPGGGPEAFF.

J is TRBJ1-2 and V is TRBV28; D gene unclear. Germline-derived CDR1 and CDR2 are MDHEN and SYDVKM. Deletions cut 6 bases from V and 4 bases from J, with 15 bases between. The CDR3 extends over 14 amino acids. Written as DNA, the CDR3 is TGTGCCAGCAGAAAAGTAGAGGTCAGCTATGGCTACACCTTC. It translates to CASRKVEVSYGYTF.

V is TRBV19 and J is TRBJ1-5; D may be TRBD1 (6 bases). The germline gives CDR1 LNHDA, CDR2 SQIVND (reference sequence). V lost 3 bases, J lost 4 bases, and 10 bases lay in between. The CDR3 has 14 amino acids. CDR3 region: CASSMPGANQPQHF. CDR3 nucleotides: TGTGCCAGTAGTATGCCGGGGGCTAATCAGCCCCAGCATTTT.

The chain links TRBV7-2 to TRBJ2-7, with TRBD2 matching 7 bases. Losses at the gene ends were 5 bases for V and 2 bases for J; bases not matched to a gene: 9. The CDR3 consists of 15 residues. CDR1 SGHTA and CDR2 FQGNSA come from the germline V gene. The CDR3 DNA reads as TGTGCCAGCAGCAAATCCTGGACTAGTCCCTACGAGCAGTACTTC. This sequence encodes CASSKSWTSPYEQYF.

The J gene is TRBJ1-2, the V gene TRBV2; D possibly corresponds to TRBD1 (5 bases). CDR1 SNHLY and CDR2 FYNNEI come from the germline V gene. V was clipped by 8 bases and J by 1 base, with 11 bases between them. The CDR3 is made up of 13 amino acids. The CDR3 DNA reads TGTGCCAGCTCACCTCAGGGTAACTATGGCTACACCTTC. Translation: CASSPQGNYGYTF.

The rearrangement joins TRBV18 to TRBJ2-7; D is possibly TRBD1 or TRBD2 (5 bases each). The CDR3 has 15 amino acids. The germline gives CDR1 KGHSH, CDR2 LQKENI. V was pared by 6 bases and J by 0 bases, with 15 bases between. The CDR3 loop is CASSLYRDGSYEQYF. The CDR3 DNA reads as TGTGCCAGCTCGCTTTACCGGGACGGCTCCTACGAGCAGTACTTC.

The chain carries TRBV5-4 and TRBJ2-5; 9 bases match TRBD1. Germline V gives CDR1 SGHNT, CDR2 YYREEE (reference sequence). With 4 bases clipped from V and 6 bases from J, the junction kept 4 bases outside the gene matches. The CDR3 totals 13 residues. This chain's CDR3 is CASSRDREKTQYF. CDR3 nucleotides: TGTGCCAGCAGCCGGGACAGGGAAAAGACCCAGTACTTC.

The V call is TRBV6-1, the J call TRBJ1-4; no firm D call. Per germline, CDR1 MNHNS and CDR2 SASEGT. CDR3 length: 15 residues. V shed 4 bases and J shed 4 bases, with 13 bases lying between them. CDR3: CASSGLDGFNEKLFF. The CDR3 DNA follows: TGTGCCAGCAGTGGGCTGGACGGATTTAATGAAAAACTGTTTTTT.

The chain combines TRBV6-5 with TRBJ2-5; possible D gene TRBD2, 6 bases. CDR1 and CDR2 from the germline V gene are MNHEY and SVGAGI. V shed 2 bases and J shed 1 base, with 11 bases lying between them. The CDR3 has 15 amino acids. CDR3 DNA sequence: TGTGCCAGCAGTTACGTCGGGAGCCCCCAAGAGACCCAGTACTTC. It translates to CASSYVGSPQETQYF.

The chain uses TRBV5-8 and TRBJ1-2; D might be TRBD1 (5 bases). This CDR3 is built from 14 residues. Deletions cut 2 bases from V and 2 bases from J, with 10 bases between. CDR1 SGHTS and CDR2 YDEGEE come from the germline V gene. The CDR3 coding sequence is TGTGCCAGCAGCTTCCCAGGGTGGAACTATGGCTACACCTTC. It encodes CASSFPGWNYGYTF.

This clone appeared a single time. The chain employs TRBV27 and TRBJ2-2; tentative D call: TRBD2 (5 bases). V was shortened by 6 bases and J by 5 bases, with 10 bases between the two germline ends. CDR3 length equals 13 residues. Germline V lookup: CDR1 MNHEY, CDR2 SMNVEV (reference sequence). CDR3 amino acids: CASSGRETGELFF. DNA for the CDR3: TGTGCCAGCAGCGGACGGGAAACCGGGGAGCTGTTTTTT.

V and J are TRBV30 and TRBJ1-5; D ambiguous. The CDR3 is 13 amino acids. Germline CDR1 and CDR2: GTSNPN and SVGIG (reference sequence). The V end lost 4 bases, the J end lost 5 bases, and 12 bases lay between the germline ends. The chain's CDR3 is CAWTAGDDQPQHF. The CDR3 bases are TGTGCCTGGACGGCCGGGGATGATCAGCCCCAGCATTTT. Using reference TRBV30 and TRBJ1-5 for the parts outside the CDR3, the full variable domain is SQTIHQWPATLVQPVGSPLSLECTVEGTSNPNLYWYRQAAGRGLQLLFYSVGIGQISSEVPQNLSASRPQDRQFILSSKKLLLSDSGFYLCAWTAGDDQPQHFGDGTRLSIL.

On this clone: Additional DNA sequences in this sample encode the identical CDR3. The chain is built from TRBV5-1 and TRBJ1-1; D is perhaps TRBD1 (5 bases). This CDR3 contains 14 residues. Germline loops: CDR1 SGHRS, CDR2 YFSETQ. The germline V and J ends were trimmed by 4 bases and 1 base, with 11 bases remaining between them. The CDR3 DNA follows: TGCGCCAGCAGCCCGCGGGGGGAGAACACTGAAGCTTTCTTT. Translating gives CASSPRGENTEAFF.

This clone occurred once. The rearrangement uses TRBV7-2 and TRBJ2-7, with 8 positions matching TRBD2. The germline CDR1 and CDR2 sequences are SGHTA and FQGNSA. The CDR3 has 15 residues. V lost 5 bases, J lost 4 bases, and 10 bases stayed unmatched. This CDR3 reads CASSQFRAGVYEQYF. CDR3 DNA sequence: TGTGCCAGCAGCCAATTCCGAGCGGGAGTGTACGAGCAGTACTTC.

V gene TRBV7-3 combines with J gene TRBJ2-5, with TRBD1 as a possible D gene (5 bases). Germline loops: CDR1 SGHTA, CDR2 FQGTGA. V dropped 5 bases and J dropped 5 bases, with 15 bases sitting between them. The CDR3 extends over 14 amino acids. CDR3 residues: CASSVTGPRETQYF. In DNA, the CDR3 is TGTGCCAGCAGCGTTACAGGTCCAAGGGAGACCCAGTACTTC.

In its sample, this clone was seen once. The rearrangement uses TRBV6-1 and TRBJ1-3; 8 nucleotides align to TRBD1. V shed 7 bases, J shed 4 bases, and the junction held 9 bases outside the gene matches. Looked up from germline, CDR1 is MNHNS and CDR2 is SASEGT. The CDR3 has 15 residues. CDR3 DNA: TGTGCCAGCATTATCTGGACAGGGAAGGGAAACACCATATATTTT. Protein: CASIIWTGKGNTIYF.

This chain joins TRBV27 and TRBJ1-4; the D is unclear. This CDR3 comprises 15 residues. The germline V and J ends were trimmed by 2 bases and 0 bases, with 7 bases remaining between them. Germline V lookup: CDR1 MNHEY, CDR2 SMNVEV (reference sequence). The CDR3 DNA reads as TGTGCCAGCAGTTTAGGACGGACAACTAATGAAAAACTGTTTTTT. Encoded protein: CASSLGRTTNEKLFF. The complete variable domain, with remaining parts taken from reference TRBV27 and TRBJ1-4, reads EAQVTQNPRYLITVTGKKLTVTCSQNMNHEYMSWYRQDPGLGLRQIYYSMNVEVTDKGDVPEGYKVSRKEKRNFPLILESPSPNQTSLYFCASSLGRTTNEKLFFGSGTQLSVL.